The 19 T cell receptor beta chains presented below share a single source sample, sequenced in a study of T cell clones after liver transplantation. Some clones are missing from TCRdb's copy, which holds only in-frame ones; the method was immunoSEQ multiplex PCR. The profile covers over 50,000 clones, with approximately 84% appearing a single time and about 8.5% taken by the ten largest. The sequencing here drew on CD4+ T cells from blood, taken before liver transplant. These receptors were taken from a human donor who received a liver transplant.

The chain recombines TRBV2 with TRBJ2-3; 10 nucleotides line up with TRBD2. CDR3 length: 16 amino acids. V trimming: 3 bases; J trimming: 1 base; junction bases outside the gene matches: 4. The germline V gene encodes CDR1 SNHLY and CDR2 FYNNEI. CDR3 sequence (DNA): TGTGCCAGCAGTGAGGGGCTAGCGGGAGGCACAGATACGCAGTATTTT. Amino acids: CASSEGLAGGTDTQYF.

The chain employs TRBV9 and TRBJ1-2; D unresolved. Trimming pared 0 bases from V and 0 bases from J, leaving 12 bases between. The CDR3 is 16 residues long. Germline CDR1 SGDLS, CDR2 YYNGEE. This CDR3 is CASSVGSRASNYGYTF. The CDR3 bases are TGTGCCAGCAGCGTAGGGAGCCGGGCCTCTAACTATGGCTACACCTTC.

The rearrangement joins TRBV7-2 to TRBJ2-7; D gene ambiguous. The CDR3 totals 13 residues. Germline lookup yields CDR1 SGHTA and CDR2 FQGNSA. V was cut by 3 bases and J by 3 bases, with 9 bases left in between. The DNA of the CDR3 is TGTGCCAGCAGCTTTCCGCCAGTCTACGAGCAGTACTTC. Translation gives CASSFPPVYEQYF.

Comment on this clone: The sample has other DNA sequences that encode this CDR3 too. V is TRBV6-1 and J is TRBJ2-1, with 7 bases lining up with TRBD1. Trimming at V came to 7 bases and at J to 6 bases, leaving 12 bases not matched to a gene. The germline CDR1 and CDR2 sequences are MNHNS and SASEGT. This CDR3 is built from 15 residues. CDR3 in amino acids: CASTWGQGVGNEQFF. DNA for the CDR3: TGTGCCAGCACTTGGGGGCAGGGGGTAGGCAATGAGCAGTTCTTC.

The V and J genes are TRBV4-2 and TRBJ1-1; D gene unclear. In germline, CDR1 is LGHNA, CDR2 YNFKEQ. With 0 bases removed from V and 0 bases from J, the gap between germline ends came to 14 bases. The CDR3 spans 17 residues. CDR3 sequence reads: CASSQDLRQTMNTEAFF. Written as DNA, the CDR3 is TGTGCCAGCAGCCAAGATCTGAGGCAGACCATGAACACTGAAGCTTTCTTT.

This clone has only a few counts. This CDR3 is also generated by other DNA sequences in the sample. The rearrangement links TRBV2 to TRBJ1-4, with D perhaps matching TRBD1 (6 bases). Germline V gives CDR1 SNHLY, CDR2 FYNNEI. Trimming left V 7 bases short and J 7 bases short, with 16 bases between. This CDR3 contains 14 residues. The CDR3 bases are TGTGCCAGCACTGACAGGACCCTCGCTGAAAAACTGTTTTTT. Encoded protein: CASTDRTLAEKLFF.

This clone appeared once. The chain has TRBV7-9 and TRBJ2-7; the D gene could be TRBD1 or TRBD2 (5 bases each). Germline V gene lookup returns CDR1 SEHNR and CDR2 FQNEAQ (reference sequence). This CDR3 contains 14 residues. The V and J ends lost 2 bases and 5 bases respectively, with 13 bases between them. CDR3 amino acids: CASSLTGAGNEQYF. The CDR3 DNA is TGTGCCAGCAGCTTAACCGGGGCCGGCAACGAGCAGTACTTC.

The chain combines TRBV5-1 with TRBJ2-5; tentatively, D is TRBD1 (6 bases). Germline CDR1 SGHRS, CDR2 YFSETQ. V gave up 6 bases and J gave up 0 bases, with 9 bases separating them. CDR3 length equals 13 residues. The CDR3 region is CASTRTDQETQYF. The CDR3 DNA is TGCGCCAGCACCCGGACAGACCAAGAGACCCAGTACTTC. Combining the CDR3 with reference TRBV5-1 and TRBJ2-5 gives the whole variable domain KAGVTQTPRYLIKTRGQQVTLSCSPISGHRSVSWYQQTPGQGLQFLFEYFSETQRNKGNFPGRFSGRQFSNSRSEMNVSTLELGDSALYLCASTRTDQETQYFGPGTRLLVL.

CDR3 in DNA: TGCAGTGCCCCCGACTGCGGACTGTTTTTT. It is translated as CSAPDCGLFF. The chain employs TRBV20-1 and TRBJ1-4; no clear D. V was clipped by 6 bases and J by 13 bases, with 12 bases between them. Germline loops: CDR1 DFQATT, CDR2 SNEGSKA (reference sequence). The CDR3 covers 10 residues.

This clone came up once. V usage is TRBV30 and J usage is TRBJ2-7; 8 bases fit TRBD2. The CDR3 runs 15 residues. Germline CDR1 and CDR2: GTSNPN and SVGIG (reference sequence). Unmatched junction bases numbered 7, after V lost 3 bases and J lost 0 bases. CDR3 nucleotide sequence: TGTGCCTGGAGCCGCGGGACTAGTGACTCCTACGAGCAGTACTTC. It is translated as CAWSRGTSDSYEQYF. Supplemented by reference TRBV30 and TRBJ2-7, the full variable domain reads SQTIHQWPATLVQPVGSPLSLECTVEGTSNPNLYWYRQAAGRGLQLLFYSVGIGQISSEVPQNLSASRPQDRQFILSSKKLLLSDSGFYLCAWSRGTSDSYEQYFGPGTRLTVT.

The chain has TRBV27 and TRBJ1-2; 7 bases are shared with TRBD1. The CDR3 extends over 13 amino acids. V shed 5 bases, J shed 5 bases, and the junction held 5 bases outside the gene matches. In germline, CDR1 is MNHEY, CDR2 SMNVEV (reference sequence). The CDR3 protein is CASSPIQGYGYTF. The CDR3 DNA reads as TGTGCCAGCAGTCCCATACAGGGGTATGGCTACACCTTC.

This clone was seen just once. The chain carries TRBV6-6 and TRBJ1-3; the D gene is possibly TRBD1 (5 bases). The V gene lost 6 bases and the J gene lost 0 bases, with 9 bases spanning the gap. CDR1 is MNHNY and CDR2 is SVGAGI in the germline V gene (reference sequence). This CDR3 is built from 14 residues. The chain's CDR3 is CASSKTDSGNTIYF. CDR3 sequence (DNA): TGTGCCAGCAGCAAGACAGACTCTGGAAACACCATATATTTT.

Of note for this clone: An end of the junction does not agree with germline; a read error may underlie this. CDR3 sequence: CASSLASAGGPYNEQFF. CDR3 DNA sequence: TGTGCTAGCAGCTTAGCCTCCGCGGGAGGCCCCTACAATGAGCAGTTCTTC. The genes are TRBV7-7 and TRBJ2-1; the match to TRBD2 covers 8 bases. The CDR3 is 17 amino acids. The V gene's germline CDR1 is SSHAT and CDR2 FNYEAQ (reference sequence).

V is TRBV28 and J is TRBJ2-1; D is possibly TRBD2 (6 bases). This CDR3 region has 14 residues. Germline-derived CDR1 and CDR2 are MDHEN and SYDVKM. V lost 5 bases, J lost 6 bases, and 14 bases lay in between. Here the CDR3 DNA reads TGTGCCAGCAGTCCCCCGGCGGGGCGCAATGAGCAGTTCTTC. Translated, it gives CASSPPAGRNEQFF.

The chain links TRBV28 to TRBJ1-1; weak D call: TRBD1 (5 bases). Germline CDR1 is MDHEN and CDR2 is SYDVKM. The ends were cut back, 6 bases at V and 5 bases at J, with 22 bases in the middle. This CDR3 spans 16 amino acids. This chain's CDR3 is CASRPAGQGEETEAFF. CDR3 bases: TGTGCCAGCAGACCCGCGGGGCAGGGAGAAGAGACTGAAGCTTTCTTT.

The chain has TRBV5-4 and TRBJ1-5; D remains unclear. The CDR3 length is 16 residues. Looked up from germline, CDR1 is SGHNT and CDR2 is YYREEE (reference sequence). V gave up 5 bases and J gave up 3 bases, with 18 bases separating them. CDR3 coding DNA: TGTGCCAGCAGTTCTGGTGGCAGTAGTATCAATCAGCCCCAGCATTTT. It encodes CASSSGGSSINQPQHF.

The chain uses TRBV30 and TRBJ2-1; the match to TRBD2 covers 11 bases. This CDR3 comprises 13 residues. Germline V gene sequence: CDR1 GTSNPN, CDR2 SVGIG (reference sequence). The V and J ends lost 8 bases and 4 bases, in that order; junction bases with no gene match: 4. CDR3: CAQTSGEYNEQFF. The CDR3 coding sequence is TGTGCCCAGACTAGCGGGGAATACAATGAGCAGTTCTTC.

This rearrangement joins TRBV2 to TRBJ1-1; no clear D. The CDR3 is 15 residues long. V lost 2 bases, J lost 7 bases, and 17 bases lay in between. CDR1 is SNHLY, CDR2 FYNNEI, per germline. In nucleotides, the CDR3 is TGTGCCAGCAGTGAATATCGGTTAATAGATTTTGAAGCTTTCTTT. Translating gives CASSEYRLIDFEAFF.

This chain uses TRBV6-5 with TRBJ2-1; D is perhaps TRBD1 (5 bases). The germline V and J ends were trimmed by 5 bases and 0 bases, with 11 bases remaining between them. Per the germline V gene, CDR1 is MNHEY and CDR2 is SVGAGI. The CDR3 is made up of 15 amino acids. This CDR3 is CASSSGHLSYNEQFF. The CDR3, as DNA: TGTGCCAGCAGTAGTGGACACCTCTCCTACAATGAGCAGTTCTTC.